This is a list of T cell receptor beta chains from one sample in a study of T cell repertoires in cytomegalovirus infection. TCRdb independently ran MiXCR on the reads; one entry per CDR3 protein. The sample consists of about 160,000 distinct CDR3 sequences, 17% of them appearing once. The sample was CD8+ T cells from PBMCs. The receptors shown here come from a human donor in good health (CMV status not recorded). Some clones in this sample may be carry-over from other donors' samples. Both conserved end residues are part of each CDR3. Fields, in order: J gene, V gene, clone size, D gene, CDR3 DNA, CDR3 protein. A D gene is named only where the DNA matches it firmly. Some rows mark clone size as missing; the rest say once, few, many or name a class of expanded clone.

TRBJ2-7 | TRBV14 | few | TRBD2 | TGTGCCAGCAGCCAATTGGGACTAGCAGAGAGCGAGCAGTACTTC | CASSQLGLAESEQYF
TRBJ2-1 | TRBV7-8 | many | TRBD2 | TGTGCCAGCAGCTTAGATCAACGAAGCGGGAGTACCTCGTACAATGAGCAGTTCTTC | CASSLDQRSGSTSYNEQFF
TRBJ2-4 | TRBV4-3 | few | NA | TGCGCCAGCAGCCAGACCGGGACTCCGGGGGTGGACATTCAGTACTTC | CASSQTGTPGVDIQYF
TRBJ1-4 | TRBV7-4 | NA | NA | TGTGCCAGCAGCCCGCCGAGAGGAAAACTGTTTTTT | CASSPPRGKLFF
TRBJ1-6 | TRBV6-1 | few | TRBD1 | TGTGCCAGCAGTCAGGGACAGAGCTCCTATAATTCACCCCTCCACTTT | CASSQGQSSYNSPLHF
TRBJ2-1 | TRBV7-2 | NA | TRBD2 | TGTGCCAGCAGCTCCGACCTAGCGGGAGCGATCAATGAGCAGTTCTTC | CASSSDLAGAINEQFF
TRBJ2-1 | TRBV20-1 | few | NA | TGCAGTGCGACCTCGACTAGTCCGAACTTCTCCTACAATGAGCAGTTCTTC | CSATSTSPNFSYNEQFF
TRBJ2-1 | TRBV20-1 | NA | NA | TGCAGTGCTCGATCGGCTTTTAGCTCCTACAATGAGCAGTTCTTC | CSARSAFSSYNEQFF
TRBJ2-1 | TRBV6-6 | few | TRBD1 | TGTGCCAGCAGTTACCAAACAGGGGGTAATGAGCAGTTCTTC | CASSYQTGGNEQFF
TRBJ1-5 | TRBV28 | few | NA | TGTGCCAGCAGTTCGTATTACAGAGATAGCAATCAGCCCCAGCATTTT | CASSSYYRDSNQPQHF
TRBJ2-7 | TRBV7-6 | few | TRBD2 | TGTGCCAGCAGCTCTTCGGGGGGTGATACCTACGAGCAGTACTTC | CASSSSGGDTYEQYF
TRBJ2-7 | TRBV4-1 | few | TRBD1 | TGCGCCAGCAGCCCGTTGCTCGGACAGGGAAACTCCTACGAGCAGTACTTC | CASSPLLGQGNSYEQYF
TRBJ2-7 | TRBV7-8 | many | TRBD2 | TGTGCCAGCAGCGCCACTAGCGGAGGGTCCTACGAGCAGTACTTC | CASSATSGGSYEQYF
TRBJ2-7 | TRBV27 | NA | NA | TGTGCCAGCAGTTTTTCGGGGGCCTCCTACGAGCAGTACTTC | CASSFSGASYEQYF
TRBJ2-1 | TRBV6-2/TRBV6-3 | NA | TRBD1 | TGTGCCAGCAGTTTCCCCAAGGAAGGGGACAGGAGCTCCTACAATGAGCAGTTCTTC | CASSFPKEGDRSSYNEQFF
TRBJ2-1 | TRBV7-6 | once | TRBD1 | TGTGCCAGCAGCATAGCACAGGGGGCTTACTACAATGAACAGTTCTTC | CASSIAQGAYYNEQFF
TRBJ2-7 | TRBV28 | many | TRBD1 | TGTGCCAGCAGACAGACAGGGGTCGAGCAGTACTTC | CASRQTGVEQYF
TRBJ2-7 | TRBV7-2 | NA | NA | TGTGCCAGCAGCTTAAATCGGGTGGGGCCACAGGGAAGTTCCTACGAGCAGTACTTC | CASSLNRVGPQGSSYEQYF
TRBJ2-1 | TRBV5-1 | NA | TRBD1 | TGCGCCAGCAGCCCGGACAGGGGGCAGCGGGAGGAGCAGTTCTTC | CASSPDRGQREEQFF
TRBJ1-5 | TRBV7-2 | many | NA | TGTGCCAGCAGCTTGGGGGCCCAGCCCCAGCATTTT | CASSLGAQPQHF
TRBJ1-1 | TRBV27 | few | TRBD1 | TGTGCCAGCAACCCAGGGGGCCGGACCACTGAAGCTTTCTTT | CASNPGGRTTEAFF
TRBJ2-7 | TRBV29-1 | few | NA | TGCAGCGTTGAAGGGGGGGCTACCTACGAGCAGTACTTC | CSVEGGATYEQYF
TRBJ1-2 | TRBV7-9 | few | NA | TGTGCCAGCAGCTTAGAATTGGCAGGATATGGCTACACCTTC | CASSLELAGYGYTF
TRBJ2-1 | TRBV13 | few | NA | TGTGCCAGCAGCTTATCGGCTCCTCTCGATGAGCAGTTCTTC | CASSLSAPLDEQFF
TRBJ2-5 | TRBV20-1 | NA | NA | TGCAGTGCCAAGTACGGACTATCGCTACCAAAGACCCAGTACTTC | CSAKYGLSLPKTQYF
TRBJ2-1 | TRBV5-5 | NA | NA | TGTGCCAGCAGCGCAACAGCGTCACGCTCCTACAATGAGCAGTTCTTC | CASSATASRSYNEQFF
TRBJ2-7 | TRBV6-5 | NA | NA | TGTGCCAGCAGTTACTCGCGGCCGACCCCGGACGAGCAGTACTTC | CASSYSRPTPDEQYF
TRBJ2-5 | TRBV28 | once | TRBD1 | TGTGCCAGCAGGCTACAGGGGATTTTAGAGACCCAGTACTTC | CASRLQGILETQYF